The T cell receptor (beta chain) under discussion was sequenced for a study of blood T cell repertoires in COVID-19. Source study methods: Scientists estimated how many nucleated cells there were by amplifying reference gene primers. The table came from immunoSEQ multiplex PCR; TCRdb's copy has only in-frame clones and leaves some out. The DNA was the basis for D and trimming; V, J and clone size are from that table. The sample yields hundreds of thousands of clones, more than 75% seen once. V dropped 0 bases and J dropped 4 bases, with 15 bases sitting between them. Germline V gives CDR1 LNHDA, CDR2 SQIVND (reference sequence). The CDR3 covers 17 residues.

This sequence was found in a woman under 30 who had recovered from COVID-19. The sequenced sample was peripheral blood. The rearrangement links TRBV19 to TRBJ2-2; D might be TRBD2 (5 bases). Here the CDR3 reads CASSIDRAGGLTGELFF. In DNA, the CDR3 is TGTGCCAGTAGTATAGATCGGGCAGGAGGTCTCACCGGGGAGCTGTTTTTT.